Listed here are 2 T cell receptor beta chains from one sample, sequenced in a study of regulatory T cells in long-lasting Graves disease. Time point in this sample: newly diagnosed GD, antithyroid drugs for less than 3 months. The TCR library was made from RNA extracted from PBMCs. Arm-PCR of CDR3 regions and iRepertoire HTBI primers were used to build TCR beta libraries. TCRdb passed the multiplex PCR reads through MiXCR, listing each CDR3 protein once. The table includes about 500,000 distinct CDR3 sequences, around 13% detected once. These same records also appear under a second study, on T cells in Graves' hyperthyroidism and ophthalmopathy.

This specimen consisted of peripheral blood mononuclear cells (PBMCs), obtained at new diagnosis, from a patient treated with antithyroid drugs. These TCRs come from a woman aged 30 to 39 with Graves disease.

The chain uses TRBV5-6 and TRBJ1-4, with D uncertain. The ends were cut back, 0 bases at V and 3 bases at J, with 12 bases in the middle. CDR1 is SGHDT and CDR2 is YYEEEE in the germline V gene. This CDR3 has 16 amino acids. The CDR3 reads CASSLARFGPNEKLFF. The CDR3 nucleotides are TGTGCCAGCAGCTTGGCTCGGTTTGGACCTAATGAAAAACTGTTTTTT.

This clonotype was counted ten times or more. This chain joins TRBV2 and TRBJ2-1; 8 bases are a match to TRBD1. The CDR3 has 14 residues. Germline-derived CDR1 and CDR2 are SNHLY and FYNNEI. The J segment lost 4 bases and the V segment lost 5 bases, leaving 4 bases of the junction unmatched. The CDR3 DNA follows: TGTGCCAGCAGTTCCCGGGACAGGTACAATGAGCAGTTCTTC. Translation: CASSSRDRYNEQFF.